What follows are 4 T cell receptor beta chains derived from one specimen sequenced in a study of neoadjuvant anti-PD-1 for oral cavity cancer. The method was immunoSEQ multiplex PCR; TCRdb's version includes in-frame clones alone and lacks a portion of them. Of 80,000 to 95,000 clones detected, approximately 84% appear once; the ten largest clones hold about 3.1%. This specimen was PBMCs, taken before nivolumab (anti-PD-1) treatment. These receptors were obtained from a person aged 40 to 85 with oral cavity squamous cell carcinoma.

CDR3 region: CASSVGPNTEAFF. CDR3 in DNA: TGTGCCAGCAGCGTTGGCCCGAACACTGAAGCTTTCTTT. The V gene is TRBV9, the J gene TRBJ1-1; no reliable D call. The germline V gene has CDR1 SGDLS and CDR2 YYNGEE. CDR3 length: 13 amino acids. The V and J ends lost 2 bases and 1 base respectively, with 6 bases between them.

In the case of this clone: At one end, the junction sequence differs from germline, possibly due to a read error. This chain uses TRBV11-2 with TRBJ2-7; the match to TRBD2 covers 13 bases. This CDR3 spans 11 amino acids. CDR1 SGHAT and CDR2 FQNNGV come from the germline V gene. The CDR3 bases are TGTGCCAGCAGCTCCGGACTAGCGGGAGAATTC. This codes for CASSSGLAGEF.

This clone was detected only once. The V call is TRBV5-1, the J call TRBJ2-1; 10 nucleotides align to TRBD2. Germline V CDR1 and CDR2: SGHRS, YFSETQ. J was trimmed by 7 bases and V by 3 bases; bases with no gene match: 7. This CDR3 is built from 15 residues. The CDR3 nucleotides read TGCGCCAGCAGCTGGGGGGCTAGCGGGAGTAATGAGCAGTTCTTC. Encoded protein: CASSWGASGSNEQFF.

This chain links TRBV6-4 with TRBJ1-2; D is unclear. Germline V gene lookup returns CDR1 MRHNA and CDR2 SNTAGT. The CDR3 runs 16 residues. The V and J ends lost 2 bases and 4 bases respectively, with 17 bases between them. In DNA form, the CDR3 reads TGTGCCAGCAGTGACAACTTCGGAAAGGGCTTCTATGGCTACACCTTC. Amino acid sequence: CASSDNFGKGFYGYTF.